Below are 32 T cell receptor beta chains sequenced from a single sample in a study of cytomegalovirus exposure and HLA in healthy donors. Measured with immunoSEQ multiplex PCR; TCRdb has only the in-frame clones, and not every one. The repertoire holds 120,000 to 150,000 clones, with about 91% as singletons. The sequencing input was PBMCs. The receptors shown here come from a man between 18 and 35 years old in good health and CMV-seropositive.

V and J are TRBV2 and TRBJ1-1; 8 bases map to TRBD1. The CDR3 loop spans 14 amino acids. The germline CDR1 and CDR2 sequences are SNHLY and FYNNEI. J was trimmed by 11 bases and V by 6 bases; bases with no gene match: 14. The DNA of the CDR3 is TGTGCCAGCAGGGGTGACAGGGGCGTTATTGGGGCTTTCTTT. Its translation is CASRGDRGVIGAFF.

The genes are TRBV30 and TRBJ2-7, with D possibly being TRBD2 (5 bases). Between the trimmed V and J ends, which lost 0 bases and 1 base, there was a span of 13 bases. Germline V lookup: CDR1 GTSNPN, CDR2 SVGIG (reference sequence). The CDR3 spans 15 residues. CDR3 loop: CAWSVPEGESYEQYF. Written as DNA, the CDR3 is TGTGCCTGGAGTGTACCAGAGGGTGAGTCCTACGAGCAGTACTTC.

This chain connects TRBV14 to TRBJ2-3, with a tentative D call TRBD2 (6 bases). The V and J ends lost 3 bases and 1 base respectively, with 14 bases between them. Germline V gives CDR1 SGHDN, CDR2 FVKESK. The CDR3 totals 16 residues. The CDR3 sequence is CASSHFRSSGTDTQYF. CDR3 sequence (DNA): TGTGCCAGCAGCCACTTTAGGTCTAGCGGCACAGATACGCAGTATTTT. The full variable domain, rest sourced from reference TRBV14 and TRBJ2-3, is EAGVTQFPSHSVIEKGQTVTLRCDPISGHDNLYWYRRVMGKEIKFLLHFVKESKQDESGMPNNRFLAERTGGTYSTLKVQPAELEDSGVYFCASSHFRSSGTDTQYFGPGTRLTVL.

The V call is TRBV2, the J call TRBJ1-3; 9 bases are shared with TRBD1. Looked up from germline, CDR1 is SNHLY and CDR2 is FYNNEI. CDR3 length: 16 amino acids. With 6 bases clipped from V and 1 base from J, the junction kept 7 bases outside the gene matches. This chain's CDR3 is CASRPGQGFSGNTIYF. CDR3 DNA sequence: TGTGCCAGCAGACCGGGACAGGGATTTTCTGGAAACACCATATATTTT.

The chain combines TRBV9 with TRBJ1-3, with D possibly matching TRBD1 (5 bases). Trimming shortened V by 3 bases and J by 0 bases, and 10 bases separated the two germline ends. The CDR3 totals 15 residues. The germline CDR1 and CDR2 sequences are SGDLS and YYNGEE. CDR3 protein: CASSAPQGSGNTIYF. In DNA form, the CDR3 reads TGTGCCAGCAGCGCCCCTCAGGGCTCTGGAAACACCATATATTTT.

The table lists this clone with a count of one. The chain joins TRBV29-1 to TRBJ2-7, with D perhaps matching TRBD1 (6 bases). Deletions cut 4 bases from V and 1 base from J, with 17 bases between. The CDR3 loop spans 15 amino acids. CDR1 SQVTM and CDR2 ANQGSEA come from the germline V gene. CDR3 coding DNA: TGCAGCGTTGGGAAACTACAGGGCCGTTCCTACGAGCAGTACTTC. This translates into CSVGKLQGRSYEQYF.

The chain links TRBV6-1 to TRBJ1-4, with D possibly being TRBD1 (5 bases). Germline loops: CDR1 MNHNS, CDR2 SASEGT. The V end was cut by 2 bases, the J end by 4 bases, with 14 bases between. This CDR3 spans 16 amino acids. CDR3 DNA: TGTGCCAGCAGTGAACATTGGGGGGGAGTTAATGAAAAACTGTTTTTT. Its translation: CASSEHWGGVNEKLFF.

The chain combines TRBV6-6 with TRBJ1-2, with TRBD1 matching over 7 bases. The germline CDR1 and CDR2 sequences are MNHNY and SVGAGI (reference sequence). The CDR3 spans 12 residues. Unmatched junction bases numbered 3, after V lost 4 bases and J lost 7 bases. The CDR3 region has the DNA TGTGCCAGCAGTTTCGACAGGGTTGGCTACACCTTC. It is translated as CASSFDRVGYTF.

The V call is TRBV7-9, the J call TRBJ1-4; 7 nucleotides align to TRBD1. The CDR3 loop spans 16 amino acids. Germline-derived CDR1 and CDR2 are SEHNR and FQNEAQ (reference sequence). After removal of 2 bases from V and 8 bases from J, the junction contained 11 bases not matched to a gene. The CDR3 loop is CASSLLSIGGAEKLFF. The DNA of the CDR3 is TGTGCCAGCAGCTTACTCTCGATAGGGGGCGCCGAAAAACTGTTTTTT.

The chain couples TRBV4-1 to TRBJ1-2; D remains unclear. V dropped 1 base and J dropped 6 bases, with 15 bases sitting between them. The CDR3 runs to 15 residues. Germline values: CDR1 MGHRA, CDR2 YSYEKL. The CDR3 here is CASSQVSDAGNGYTF. The CDR3 bases are TGCGCCAGCAGCCAAGTTTCGGATGCCGGGAATGGCTACACCTTC.

The rearrangement uses TRBV2 and TRBJ1-5; the match to TRBD1 covers 9 bases. After removal of 10 bases from V and 5 bases from J, the junction contained 9 bases not matched to a gene. This CDR3 comprises 14 residues. Germline CDR1 SNHLY, CDR2 FYNNEI. CDR3 residues: CATHPGQGYQPQHF. The CDR3 bases are TGTGCCACCCACCCAGGACAGGGGTATCAGCCCCAGCATTTT. Full variable domain (outside the CDR3, taken from reference TRBV2 and TRBJ1-5): EPEVTQTPSHQVTQMGQEVILRCVPISNHLYFYWYRQILGQKVEFLVSFYNNEISEKSEIFDDQFSVERPDGSNFTLKIRSTKLEDSAMYFCATHPGQGYQPQHFGDGTRLSIL.

CDR3 sequence (DNA): TGTGCCAGCAGTCGGGACGGGGGGGGCCAAGAGACCCAGTACTTC. Its protein product is CASSRDGGGQETQYF. The V gene is TRBV6-4, the J gene TRBJ2-5; TRBD2 aligns across 8 bases. V was pared by 5 bases and J by 1 base, with 6 bases of the junction left unmatched. The CDR3 loop spans 15 amino acids. In germline, CDR1 is MRHNA, CDR2 SNTAGT.

The V call is TRBV19, the J call TRBJ1-6; D gene ambiguous. CDR3 length: 16 amino acids. V was clipped by 5 bases and J by 0 bases, with 11 bases between them. Germline-derived CDR1 and CDR2 are LNHDA and SQIVND (reference sequence). The CDR3 loop reads CASSPFGSSYNSPLHF. The CDR3 coding sequence is TGTGCCAGTAGTCCCTTCGGGAGCTCCTATAATTCACCCCTCCACTTT.

This chain uses TRBV18 with TRBJ1-3; no clear D gene. Trimming removed 2 bases at V and 2 bases at J, with 13 bases between. Germline CDR1 KGHSH, CDR2 LQKENI. The CDR3 spans 16 residues. In nucleotides, the CDR3 is TGTGCCAGCTCACCAGGGAGAATGGGGACTGGAAACACCATATATTTT. This sequence encodes CASSPGRMGTGNTIYF.

The chain employs TRBV28 and TRBJ2-7, with 9 bases matching TRBD1. In germline, CDR1 is MDHEN, CDR2 SYDVKM. CDR3 length equals 14 residues. With V trimmed by 8 bases and J by 6 bases, 11 bases remained unmatched. The CDR3 sequence is CASGAGQGSTEQYF. The CDR3 DNA is TGTGCCAGCGGCGCGGGACAGGGATCCACCGAGCAGTACTTC.

The chain employs TRBV27 and TRBJ1-5, with a possible D match to TRBD1 (6 bases). The germline V gene encodes CDR1 MNHEY and CDR2 SMNVEV (reference sequence). The CDR3 sequence is 13 residues long. The V end lost 3 bases, the J end lost 6 bases, and 9 bases lay between the germline ends. The CDR3 nucleotides are TGTGCCAGCAGTTTGTCAGGGGTTCAGCCCCAGCATTTT. Protein: CASSLSGVQPQHF.

The V call is TRBV6-5, the J call TRBJ1-1; a possible D gene is TRBD1 (6 bases). The V gene lost 6 bases and the J gene lost 8 bases, with 10 bases spanning the gap. The CDR3 has 11 residues. From germline, CDR1 is MNHEY and CDR2 SVGAGI. Written as DNA, the CDR3 is TGTGCCAGCAGAACCAGGGGCGAAGCTTTCTTT. This sequence encodes CASRTRGEAFF.

This sequence joins TRBV19 and TRBJ2-7; 11 bases map to TRBD2. The CDR3 runs 15 residues. In germline, CDR1 is LNHDA, CDR2 SQIVND (reference sequence). V dropped 10 bases and J dropped 6; count of bases not matched to a gene: 14. The CDR3 nucleotides read TGTGCCACCCGACCCCCTCTAGCGGGAGGAGCCGAGCAGTACTTC. Residues: CATRPPLAGGAEQYF.

The V and J genes are TRBV13 and TRBJ2-7; TRBD2 aligns across 8 bases. V lost 1 base to trimming and J lost 2 bases; unmatched junction nucleotides: 7. Germline CDR1 PRHDT, CDR2 FYEKMQ (reference sequence). The CDR3 has 16 amino acids. The chain's CDR3 is CASSLEGTSGPYEQYF. CDR3 DNA: TGTGCCAGCAGCTTAGAAGGCACTAGCGGTCCCTACGAGCAGTACTTC.

The chain couples TRBV7-2 to TRBJ2-5; no reliable D call. The CDR3 totals 13 residues. V was trimmed by 5 bases and J by 5 bases, leaving 12 bases between them. Germline V gene sequence: CDR1 SGHTA, CDR2 FQGNSA. CDR3 in DNA: TGTGCCAGCAGCCCAGGATTAATGGAGACCCAGTACTTC. Amino acid sequence: CASSPGLMETQYF.

V gene TRBV9 combines with J gene TRBJ2-3; 8 bases line up with TRBD2. Losses at the gene ends were 3 bases for V and 2 bases for J; bases not matched to a gene: 8. This CDR3 region has 16 residues. Germline assignment: CDR1 SGDLS and CDR2 YYNGEE. DNA for the CDR3: TGTGCCAGCAGCGCACGCCGCGGGGGGTCCACAGATACGCAGTATTTT. Translating gives CASSARRGGSTDTQYF.

This clone was detected only once. The rearrangement joins TRBV18 to TRBJ2-6; 7 bases are shared with TRBD1. V lost 3 bases and J lost 0; bases outside the gene matches: 8. This CDR3 contains 18 residues. Germline values: CDR1 KGHSH, CDR2 LQKENI. CDR3 in amino acids: CASSPRDSIFSGANVLTF. The CDR3 DNA follows: TGTGCCAGCTCACCTAGGGACAGCATTTTCTCTGGGGCCAACGTCCTGACTTTC.

This chain links TRBV30 with TRBJ1-5; 7 positions match TRBD1. The V segment lost 1 base and the J segment 7 bases; nucleotides outside the gene matches: 10. The CDR3 sequence is 15 residues long. Germline CDR1 is GTSNPN and CDR2 is SVGIG (reference sequence). For the CDR3, the DNA is TGTGCCTGGAGTGCCCTCGACAGGGTGGGCCAGCCCCAGCATTTT. Protein sequence: CAWSALDRVGQPQHF. The complete variable domain, with remaining parts taken from reference TRBV30 and TRBJ1-5, reads SQTIHQWPATLVQPVGSPLSLECTVEGTSNPNLYWYRQAAGRGLQLLFYSVGIGQISSEVPQNLSASRPQDRQFILSSKKLLLSDSGFYLCAWSALDRVGQPQHFGDGTRLSIL.

The chain carries TRBV5-1 and TRBJ2-5; 7 bases are a match to TRBD1. Germline V gene lookup returns CDR1 SGHRS and CDR2 YFSETQ. This CDR3 has 17 amino acids. V was pared by 3 bases and J by 0 bases, with 11 bases of the junction left unmatched. This CDR3 reads CASSSSPGTAYQETQYF. CDR3 in DNA: TGCGCCAGCAGCTCCAGTCCCGGGACAGCGTACCAAGAGACCCAGTACTTC.

V usage is TRBV27 and J usage is TRBJ1-6, with TRBD1 identical over 8 bases. The germline CDR1 and CDR2 sequences are MNHEY and SMNVEV (reference sequence). The V gene end was trimmed by 4 bases and the J gene end by 7 bases; junction bases not matched to a gene: 9. The CDR3 covers 16 residues. CDR3 sequence (DNA): TGTGCCAGCAGTTCGGACAGGGTAGTAGGAAATTCACCCCTCCACTTT. As protein: CASSSDRVVGNSPLHF.

The V gene is TRBV4-1, the J gene TRBJ2-1; D possibly corresponds to TRBD1 (6 bases). From germline, CDR1 is MGHRA and CDR2 YSYEKL. CDR3 size: 17 residues. Trimming shortened V by 1 base and J by 2 bases, and 15 bases separated the two germline ends. CDR3 sequence (DNA): TGCGCCAGCAGCCAAGGGGGGCGGACAGTCACCTACAATGAGCAGTTCTTC. This codes for CASSQGGRTVTYNEQFF.

The rearrangement uses TRBV19 and TRBJ2-7; 7 nucleotides align to TRBD2. Germline lookup yields CDR1 LNHDA and CDR2 SQIVND (reference sequence). The CDR3 runs 14 residues. With 5 bases clipped from V and 4 bases from J, the junction kept 8 bases outside the gene matches. The DNA for the CDR3 is TGTGCCAGTAGTCCCTCGGGGGGAGAATACGAGCAGTACTTC. It yields the protein CASSPSGGEYEQYF.

The J gene is TRBJ1-2, the V gene TRBV29-1; perhaps TRBD1 as D (6 bases). Germline-derived CDR1 and CDR2 are SQVTM and ANQGSEA. With 6 bases removed from V and 5 bases from J, the gap between germline ends came to 19 bases. There are 14 residues in the CDR3. CDR3 sequence reads: CSVIPYSGAYGYTF. The CDR3 coding sequence is TGCAGCGTCATCCCTTACTCAGGGGCGTATGGCTACACCTTC.

This clone was seen more than once but under ten times. The chain links TRBV6-1 to TRBJ2-7; TRBD2 is a possible D gene (6 bases). V was shortened by 5 bases and J by 2 bases, with 16 bases between the two germline ends. This CDR3 comprises 15 residues. The germline V gene has CDR1 MNHNS and CDR2 SASEGT. The CDR3 bases are TGTGCCAGCAGTAGGTCGGGGACTGGACCCTACGAGCAGTACTTC. It yields the protein CASSRSGTGPYEQYF.

This sequence joins TRBV27 and TRBJ2-6; D not certain. The V end lost 8 bases, the J end lost 2 bases, and 19 bases lay between the germline ends. The CDR3 contains 17 residues. The V gene's germline CDR1 is MNHEY and CDR2 SMNVEV (reference sequence). The CDR3 sequence: CASGLYFTETGANVLTF. CDR3 nucleotide sequence: TGTGCCAGCGGCCTATACTTTACAGAGACTGGGGCCAACGTCCTGACTTTC.

The V and J genes are TRBV9 and TRBJ2-3; 9 bases map to TRBD1. Germline V gene lookup returns CDR1 SGDLS and CDR2 YYNGEE. The trim removed 0 bases at V and 4 bases at J, leaving 6 bases unmatched. CDR3 size: 16 residues. The chain's CDR3 is CASSVDVDRGSDTQYF. The CDR3 DNA follows: TGTGCCAGCAGCGTAGACGTGGACAGGGGTTCAGATACGCAGTATTTT.

The V call is TRBV6-6, the J call TRBJ2-1; possible D gene TRBD1, 6 bases. Germline-derived CDR1 and CDR2 are MNHNY and SVGAGI (reference sequence). Trimming removed 1 base at V and 5 bases at J, with 9 bases between. The CDR3 spans 14 residues. The CDR3 DNA follows: TGTGCCAGCAGTTACTTGGACAGAAACAATGAGCAGTTCTTC. Amino acid sequence: CASSYLDRNNEQFF.